This note documents a single T cell receptor beta chain sequence. The data are from a study of blood T cell repertoires in COVID-19. Looking at the study overall: Acute and convalescent COVID-19 specimens originated in the United States, Italy and Spain. The analysed material was cDNA or gDNA that came from T cells, B-cell-depleted T cells, or PBMCs.

Germline V lookup: CDR1 SNHLY, CDR2 FYNNEI. The V and J ends lost 3 bases and 5 bases, in that order; junction bases with no gene match: 4. The CDR3 covers 15 residues. Original analysis: Reference gene primer amplification gave estimated nucleated cell counts. The data were produced by immunoSEQ multiplex PCR, yet TCRdb's version contains in-frame clones alone and is incomplete. V, J and clone size derive from that table, while D and trimming were established from the DNA sequence. Here the sample spans 69,000 or so clones, about four fifths being singletons. This sequence joins TRBV2 and TRBJ2-3; 11 bases are a match to TRBD2. Source material: peripheral blood. The origin of this receptor is a woman of 80 years or more with active or convalescent COVID-19. CDR3 bases: TGTGCCAGCAGTGACGTAGCGGGGGGGCAAGATACGCAGTATTTT. Translation gives CASSDVAGGQDTQYF.